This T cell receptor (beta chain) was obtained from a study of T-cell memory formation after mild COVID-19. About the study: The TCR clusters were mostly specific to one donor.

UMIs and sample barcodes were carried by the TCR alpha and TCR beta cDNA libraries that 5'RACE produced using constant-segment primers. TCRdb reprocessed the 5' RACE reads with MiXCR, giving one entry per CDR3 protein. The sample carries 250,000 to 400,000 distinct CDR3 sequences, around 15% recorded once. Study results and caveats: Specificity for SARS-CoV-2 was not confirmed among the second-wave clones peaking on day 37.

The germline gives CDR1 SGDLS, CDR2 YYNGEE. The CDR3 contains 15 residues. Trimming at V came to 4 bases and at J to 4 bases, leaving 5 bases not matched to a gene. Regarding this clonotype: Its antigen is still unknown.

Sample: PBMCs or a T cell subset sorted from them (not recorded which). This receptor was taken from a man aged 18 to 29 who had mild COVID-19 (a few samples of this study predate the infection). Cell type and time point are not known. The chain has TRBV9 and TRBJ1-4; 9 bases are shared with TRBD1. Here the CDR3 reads CASSPGQGRNEKLFF. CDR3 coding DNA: TGTGCCAGCAGCCCAGGACAGGGGCGTAATGAAAAACTGTTTTTT.